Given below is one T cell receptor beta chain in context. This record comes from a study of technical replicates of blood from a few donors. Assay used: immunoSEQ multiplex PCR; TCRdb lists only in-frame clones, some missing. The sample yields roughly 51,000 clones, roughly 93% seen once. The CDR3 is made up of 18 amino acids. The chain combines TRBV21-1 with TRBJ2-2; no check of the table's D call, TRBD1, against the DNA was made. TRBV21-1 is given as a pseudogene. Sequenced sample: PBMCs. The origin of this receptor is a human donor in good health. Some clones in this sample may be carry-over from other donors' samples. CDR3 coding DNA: TGTGCCAGCAGCAACGCGAGTGGACAGGGGGGAGCCACCGGGGAGCTGTTTTTT. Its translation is CASSNASGQGGATGELFF.